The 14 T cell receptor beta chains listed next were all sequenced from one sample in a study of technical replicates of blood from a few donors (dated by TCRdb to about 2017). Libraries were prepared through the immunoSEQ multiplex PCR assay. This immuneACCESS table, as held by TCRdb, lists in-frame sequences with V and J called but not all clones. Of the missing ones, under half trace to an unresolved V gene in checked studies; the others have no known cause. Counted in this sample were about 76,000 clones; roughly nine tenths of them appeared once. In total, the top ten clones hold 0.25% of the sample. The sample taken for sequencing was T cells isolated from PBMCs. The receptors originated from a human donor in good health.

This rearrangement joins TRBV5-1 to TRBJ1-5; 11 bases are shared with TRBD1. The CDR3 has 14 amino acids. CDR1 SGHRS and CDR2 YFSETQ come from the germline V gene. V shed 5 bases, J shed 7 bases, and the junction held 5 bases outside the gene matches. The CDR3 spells CASSYGTGGQPQHF. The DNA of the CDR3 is TGCGCCAGCAGTTACGGGACAGGGGGGCAGCCCCAGCATTTT.

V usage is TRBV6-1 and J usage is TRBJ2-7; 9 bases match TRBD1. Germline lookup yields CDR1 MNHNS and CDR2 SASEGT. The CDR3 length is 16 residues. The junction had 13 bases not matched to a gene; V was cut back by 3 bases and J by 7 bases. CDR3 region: CASSEPGQGLNGEQYF. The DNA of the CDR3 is TGTGCCAGCAGTGAGCCGGGACAGGGTCTTAACGGGGAGCAGTACTTC.

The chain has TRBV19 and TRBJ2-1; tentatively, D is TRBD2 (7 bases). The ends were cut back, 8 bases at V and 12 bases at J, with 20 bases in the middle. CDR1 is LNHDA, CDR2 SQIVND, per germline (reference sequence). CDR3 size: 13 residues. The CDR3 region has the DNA TGTGCCAGTCACTCCATGAGGGGGGGACGGCAGTTCTTC. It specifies CASHSMRGGRQFF.

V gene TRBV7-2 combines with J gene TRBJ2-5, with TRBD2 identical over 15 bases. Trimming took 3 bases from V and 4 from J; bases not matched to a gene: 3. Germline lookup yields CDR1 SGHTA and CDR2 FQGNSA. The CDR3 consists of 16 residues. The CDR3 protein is CASSLGLAGGLETQYF. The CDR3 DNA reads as TGTGCCAGCAGCTTGGGACTAGCGGGGGGTCTAGAGACCCAGTACTTC. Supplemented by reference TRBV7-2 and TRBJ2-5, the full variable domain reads GAGVSQSPSNKVTEKGKDVELRCDPISGHTALYWYRQSLGQGLEFLIYFQGNSAPDKSGLPSDRFSAERTGGSVSTLTIQRTQQEDSAVYLCASSLGLAGGLETQYFGPGTRLLVL.

The CDR3: CASSGAGTGELFF. The CDR3 bases are TGTGCCAGCAGTGGGGCAGGAACCGGGGAGCTGTTTTTT. The V gene is TRBV2, the J gene TRBJ2-2, with D unresolved. CDR1 and CDR2 from the germline V gene are SNHLY and FYNNEI. The CDR3 loop spans 13 amino acids. The V gene lost 4 bases and the J gene lost 5 bases, with 8 bases spanning the gap. Full variable domain (rest looked up from reference TRBV2 and TRBJ2-2): EPEVTQTPSHQVTQMGQEVILRCVPISNHLYFYWYRQILGQKVEFLVSFYNNEISEKSEIFDDQFSVERPDGSNFTLKIRSTKLEDSAMYFCASSGAGTGELFFGEGSRLTVL.

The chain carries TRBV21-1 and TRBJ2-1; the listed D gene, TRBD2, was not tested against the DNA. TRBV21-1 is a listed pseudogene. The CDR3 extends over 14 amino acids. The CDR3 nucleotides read TGTGCCAGCAGCAAAGCTCGGGAGTGGAAGGAGCAGTTCTTC. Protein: CASSKAREWKEQFF.

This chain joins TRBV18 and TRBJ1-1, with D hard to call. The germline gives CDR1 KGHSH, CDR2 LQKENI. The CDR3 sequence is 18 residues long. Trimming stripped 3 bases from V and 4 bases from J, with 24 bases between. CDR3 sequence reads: CASSPPVLIIPTATEAFF. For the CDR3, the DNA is TGTGCCAGCTCACCGCCCGTCCTAATCATCCCCACCGCCACTGAAGCTTTCTTT.

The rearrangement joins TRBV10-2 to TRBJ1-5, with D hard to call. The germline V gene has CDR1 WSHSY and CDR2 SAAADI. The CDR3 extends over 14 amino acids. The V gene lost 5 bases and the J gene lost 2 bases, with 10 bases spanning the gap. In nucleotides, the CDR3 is TGCGCCAGCAGTCCGTCGGCGGGCAATCAGCCCCAGCATTTT. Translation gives CASSPSAGNQPQHF.

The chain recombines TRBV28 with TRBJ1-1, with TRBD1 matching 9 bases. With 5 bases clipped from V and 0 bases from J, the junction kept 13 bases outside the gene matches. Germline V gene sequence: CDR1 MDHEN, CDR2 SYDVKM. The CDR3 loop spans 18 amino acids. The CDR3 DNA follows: TGTGCCAGCAGTCCCGGACAGGGGTATTTTGCGATGAACACTGAAGCTTTCTTT. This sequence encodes CASSPGQGYFAMNTEAFF.

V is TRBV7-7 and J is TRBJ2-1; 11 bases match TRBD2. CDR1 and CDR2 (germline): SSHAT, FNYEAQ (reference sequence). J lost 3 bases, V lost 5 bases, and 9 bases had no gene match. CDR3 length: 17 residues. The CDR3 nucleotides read TGTGCCAGCAGCCCAAGAACCGGGACTAGCGGCTACAATGAGCAGTTCTTC. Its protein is CASSPRTGTSGYNEQFF.

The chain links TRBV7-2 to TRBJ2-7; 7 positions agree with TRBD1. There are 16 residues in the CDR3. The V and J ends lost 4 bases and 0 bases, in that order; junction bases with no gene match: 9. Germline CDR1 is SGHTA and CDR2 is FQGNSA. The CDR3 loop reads CASSSQGTLVSYEQYF. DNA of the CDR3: TGTGCCAGCAGCTCACAGGGGACCCTAGTCTCCTACGAGCAGTACTTC.

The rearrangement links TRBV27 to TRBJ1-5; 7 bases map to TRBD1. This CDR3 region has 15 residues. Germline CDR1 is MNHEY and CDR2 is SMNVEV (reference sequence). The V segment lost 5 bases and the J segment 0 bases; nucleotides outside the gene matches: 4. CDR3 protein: CASSRGQPSNQPQHF. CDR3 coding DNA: TGTGCCAGCAGTCGGGGACAGCCTAGCAATCAGCCCCAGCATTTT.

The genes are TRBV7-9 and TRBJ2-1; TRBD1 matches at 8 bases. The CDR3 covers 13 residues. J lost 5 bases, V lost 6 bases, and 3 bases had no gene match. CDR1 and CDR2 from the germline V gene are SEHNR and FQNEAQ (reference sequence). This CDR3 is CASSRTGNNEQFF. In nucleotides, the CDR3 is TGTGCCAGCAGTAGGACAGGGAACAATGAGCAGTTCTTC.

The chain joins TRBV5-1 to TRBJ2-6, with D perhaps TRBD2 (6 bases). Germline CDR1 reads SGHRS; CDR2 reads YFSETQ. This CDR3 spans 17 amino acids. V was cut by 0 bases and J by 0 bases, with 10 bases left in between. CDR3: CASSLARTTSGANVLTF. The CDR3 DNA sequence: TGCGCCAGCAGCTTGGCGCGGACTACCTCTGGGGCCAACGTCCTGACTTTC.